This T cell receptor (beta chain) appears in the sequencing data of a study of blood T cell repertoires in COVID-19. About the study: Some COVID-19 samples were acute and others convalescent; all came from the United States, Italy and Spain.

Sequencing used immunoSEQ multiplex PCR; TCRdb keeps in-frame clones, though not all of them. The sample carries just over 650,000 clones, just under 90% recorded once. The CDR3 runs to 15 residues. V was pared by 2 bases and J by 0 bases, with 8 bases between. The germline V gene has CDR1 SGHTA and CDR2 FQGNSA. The receptor comes from a woman younger than 30 with acute or convalescent COVID-19. This chain joins TRBV7-2 and TRBJ1-5; no clear D gene. Sequenced material: peripheral blood. CDR3 coding DNA: TGTGCCAGCAGCTTATGGGAGGGTAGCAATCAGCCCCAGCATTTT. The encoded protein is CASSLWEGSNQPQHF. The whole variable domain, filled in from reference TRBV7-2 and TRBJ1-5, reads GAGVSQSPSNKVTEKGKDVELRCDPISGHTALYWYRQSLGQGLEFLIYFQGNSAPDKSGLPSDRFSAERTGGSVSTLTIQRTQQEDSAVYLCASSLWEGSNQPQHFGDGTRLSIL.